The clone carrying this T cell receptor (beta chain) was seen only a few times. Following extraction, RNA underwent reverse transcription to cDNA, which served as the sequencing template. Only in-frame clones appear in the TCRdb table, and some are missing; sequencing was by immunoSEQ multiplex PCR. The sample shows about 120,000 clones, around 56% of them seen only once. These data originate in a study of CD8+ T cells in alopecia areata. Study overall: Tofacitinib was taken orally by treated patients, and the dose was 5 to 10 mg twice daily.

The CDR3 spans 15 residues. V dropped 5 bases and J dropped 4 bases, with 18 bases sitting between them. The germline V gene has CDR1 MNHNS and CDR2 SASEGT. Treatment indicated: oral pan-JAK inhibitor, 5-10 mg twice daily. The V gene is TRBV6-1, the J gene TRBJ2-7, with D maybe TRBD2 (7 bases). The source of this sequence is a human donor with alopecia areata. This specimen consisted of CD4+ T cells sorted from blood, obtained at week 4, from a patient treated with tofacitinib. The CDR3 DNA reads as TGTGCCAGCAGTACCCAAGGGGGGGGCGGATACGAGCAGTACTTC. Encoded protein: CASSTQGGGGYEQYF.